What follows describes a single T cell receptor beta chain. V dropped 4 bases and J dropped 5; count of bases not matched to a gene: 9. Germline values: CDR1 SGHRS, CDR2 YFSETQ. CDR3 length: 16 residues. This sample is part of a study of blood T cell repertoires in COVID-19. Study context: T cells, B-cell-depleted T cells, or PBMCs provided the cDNA or gDNA that served as material.

Data came from immunoSEQ multiplex PCR; TCRdb stores just in-frame clones and leaves some out. The table has 90,000 or so clones, 87% seen once. The specimen was peripheral blood. The sequence was collected from an older woman with COVID-19, enrolled during active disease. V and J are TRBV5-1 and TRBJ2-2; the match to TRBD1 covers 9 bases. DNA for the CDR3: TGCGCCAGCAGCCCCCGGGACAGGGCCGGTACCGGGGAGCTGTTTTTT. This codes for CASSPRDRAGTGELFF.